This T cell receptor (beta chain) was sequenced during a study of T-cell memory formation after mild COVID-19. Each CDR3 protein gets one entry after TCRdb re-called the 5' RACE reads with MiXCR. The sample lists just over 300,000 distinct CDR3 sequences, roughly a fifth seen once, with about 21% in the top ten. The study's findings and limits: Clones from the second wave (peaking day 37) had unconfirmed SARS-CoV-2 specificity. The main location of contracting CD4+ clones was CM and EM, and that of contracting CD8+ clones was EMRA. Clones that got smaller from day 15 to 85 had even CD4/CD8, while clones growing later tipped toward CD4+. Researchers found some responding clones in pre-infection memory, a sign that cross-reactive memory joined.

This clonotype was seen many times. Its cognate antigen is unknown. Source material: PBMCs or a T cell subset sorted from them (not recorded which). This receptor was identified in a man aged 18 to 30 who had mild COVID-19 (a few samples of this study predate the infection). Cell type and time point are not known.

CDR3 sequence reads: CASSQPSSGDTQYF. CDR3 bases: TGCGCCAGCAGCCAACCATCCTCCGGAGATACGCAGTATTTT. This chain uses TRBV4-1 with TRBJ2-3; no definite D call. CDR1 and CDR2 from the germline V gene are MGHRA and YSYEKL. This CDR3 is 14 amino acids long. V was cut by 2 bases and J by 5 bases, with 11 bases left in between.